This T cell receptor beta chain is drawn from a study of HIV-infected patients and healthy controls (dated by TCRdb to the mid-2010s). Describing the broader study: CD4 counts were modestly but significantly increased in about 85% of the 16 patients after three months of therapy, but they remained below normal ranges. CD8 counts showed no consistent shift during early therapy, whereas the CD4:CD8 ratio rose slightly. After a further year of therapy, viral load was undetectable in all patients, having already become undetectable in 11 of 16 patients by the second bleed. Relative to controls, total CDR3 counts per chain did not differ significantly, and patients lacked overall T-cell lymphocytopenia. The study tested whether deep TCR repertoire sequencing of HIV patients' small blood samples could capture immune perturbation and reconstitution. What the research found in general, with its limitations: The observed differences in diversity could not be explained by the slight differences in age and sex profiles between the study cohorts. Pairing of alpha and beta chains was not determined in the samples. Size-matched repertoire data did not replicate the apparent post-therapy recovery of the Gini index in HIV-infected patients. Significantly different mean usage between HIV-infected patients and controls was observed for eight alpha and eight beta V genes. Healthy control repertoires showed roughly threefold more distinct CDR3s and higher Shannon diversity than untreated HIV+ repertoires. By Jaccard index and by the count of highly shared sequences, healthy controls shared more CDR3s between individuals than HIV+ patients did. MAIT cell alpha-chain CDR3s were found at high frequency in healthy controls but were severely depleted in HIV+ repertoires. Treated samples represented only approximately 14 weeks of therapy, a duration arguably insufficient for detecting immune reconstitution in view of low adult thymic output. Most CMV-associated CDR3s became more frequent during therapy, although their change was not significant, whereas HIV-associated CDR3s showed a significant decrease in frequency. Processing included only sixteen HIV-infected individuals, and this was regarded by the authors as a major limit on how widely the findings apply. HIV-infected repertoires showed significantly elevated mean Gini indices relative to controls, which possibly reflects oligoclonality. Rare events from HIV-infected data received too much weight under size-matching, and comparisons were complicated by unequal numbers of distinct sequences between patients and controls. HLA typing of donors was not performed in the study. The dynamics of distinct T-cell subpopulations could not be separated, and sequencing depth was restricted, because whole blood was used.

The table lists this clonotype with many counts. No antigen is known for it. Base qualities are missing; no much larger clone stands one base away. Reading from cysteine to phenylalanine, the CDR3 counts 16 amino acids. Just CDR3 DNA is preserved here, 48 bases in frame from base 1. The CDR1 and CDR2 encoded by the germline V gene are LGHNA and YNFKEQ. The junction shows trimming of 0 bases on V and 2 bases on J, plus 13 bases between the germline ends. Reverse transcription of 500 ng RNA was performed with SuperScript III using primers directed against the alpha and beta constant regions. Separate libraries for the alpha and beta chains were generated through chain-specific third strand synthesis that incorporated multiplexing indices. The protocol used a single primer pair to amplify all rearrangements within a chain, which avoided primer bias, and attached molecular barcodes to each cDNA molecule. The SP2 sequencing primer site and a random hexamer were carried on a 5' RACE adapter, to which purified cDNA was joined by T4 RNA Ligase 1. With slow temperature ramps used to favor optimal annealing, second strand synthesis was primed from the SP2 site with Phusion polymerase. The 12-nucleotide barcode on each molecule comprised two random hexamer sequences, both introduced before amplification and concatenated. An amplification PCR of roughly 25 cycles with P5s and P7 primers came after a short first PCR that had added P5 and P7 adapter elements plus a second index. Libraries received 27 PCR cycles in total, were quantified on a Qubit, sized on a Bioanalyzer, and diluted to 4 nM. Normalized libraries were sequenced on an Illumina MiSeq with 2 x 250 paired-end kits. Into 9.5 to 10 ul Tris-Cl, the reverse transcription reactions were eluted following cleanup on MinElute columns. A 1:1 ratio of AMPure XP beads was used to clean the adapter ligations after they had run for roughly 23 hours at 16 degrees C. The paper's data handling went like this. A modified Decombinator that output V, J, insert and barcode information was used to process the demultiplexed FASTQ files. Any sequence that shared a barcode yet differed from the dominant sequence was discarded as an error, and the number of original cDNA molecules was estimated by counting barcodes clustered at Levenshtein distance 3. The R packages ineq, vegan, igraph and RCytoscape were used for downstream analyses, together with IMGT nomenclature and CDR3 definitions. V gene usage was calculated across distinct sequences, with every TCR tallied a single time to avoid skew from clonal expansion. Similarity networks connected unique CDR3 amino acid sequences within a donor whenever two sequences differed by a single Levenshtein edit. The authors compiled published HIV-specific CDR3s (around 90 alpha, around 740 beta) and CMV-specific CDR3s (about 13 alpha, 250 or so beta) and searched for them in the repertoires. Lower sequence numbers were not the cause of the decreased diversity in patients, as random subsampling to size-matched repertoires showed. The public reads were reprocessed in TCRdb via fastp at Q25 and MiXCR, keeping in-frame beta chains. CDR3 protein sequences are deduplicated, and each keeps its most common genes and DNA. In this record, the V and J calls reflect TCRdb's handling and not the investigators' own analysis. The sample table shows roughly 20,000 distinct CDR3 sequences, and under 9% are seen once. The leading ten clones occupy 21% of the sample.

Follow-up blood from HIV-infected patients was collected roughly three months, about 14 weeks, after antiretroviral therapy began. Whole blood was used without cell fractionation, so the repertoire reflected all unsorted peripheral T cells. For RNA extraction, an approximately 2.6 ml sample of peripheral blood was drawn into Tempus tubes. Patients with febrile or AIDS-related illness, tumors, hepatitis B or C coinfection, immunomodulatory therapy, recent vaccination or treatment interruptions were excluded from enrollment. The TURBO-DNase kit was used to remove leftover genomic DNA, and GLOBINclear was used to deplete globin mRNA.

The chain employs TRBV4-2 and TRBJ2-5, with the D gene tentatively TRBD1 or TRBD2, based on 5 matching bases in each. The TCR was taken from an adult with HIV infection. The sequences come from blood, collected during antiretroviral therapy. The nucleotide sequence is TGTGCCAGCAGCCAAGATGGCCCATGGGGGCAAGAGACCCAGTACTTC. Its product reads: CASSQDGPWGQETQYF.